One sample yielded the 15 T cell receptor beta chains listed below, sequenced in a study of T cells after posttransplantation cyclophosphamide. Using immunoSEQ multiplex PCR, the repertoire was profiled, and TCRdb retains in-frame clones only, with some absent. The profile shows tens of thousands of clones, 94% of them singletons. Sequenced material: PBMCs. The receptors shown here come from a woman younger than 45 in good health and a related stem cell transplant donor.

CDR3 coding DNA: TGCGCCAGCAGCCCCGGGACTAGCGGGGGGCCGTACTTC. This translates into CASSPGTSGGPYF. V and J are TRBV5-1 and TRBJ2-5, with 15 bases matching TRBD2. The length of the CDR3 is 13 residues. V trimming: 4 bases; J trimming: 13 bases; junction bases outside the gene matches: 5. Germline CDR1 is SGHRS and CDR2 is YFSETQ.

This clone was detected once. V gene TRBV5-5 combines with J gene TRBJ2-7, with 9 bases fitting TRBD1. Trimming cost V 2 bases and J 1 base; bases outside gene matches: 10. The germline CDR1 and CDR2 sequences are SGHKS and YYEKEE (reference sequence). The CDR3 sequence is 17 residues long. The DNA of the CDR3 is TGTGCCAGCAGCTTCGCCGGGACAGGGATCCCATCCTACGAGCAGTACTTC. Translation: CASSFAGTGIPSYEQYF.

The genes are TRBV5-4 and TRBJ2-3; the match to TRBD2 covers 12 bases. In germline, CDR1 is SGHNT, CDR2 YYREEE (reference sequence). Losses at the gene ends were 2 bases for V and 5 bases for J; bases not matched to a gene: 9. This CDR3 is 17 amino acids long. The CDR3 DNA reads TGTGCCAGCAGCTTCAAACTAGCGGGGGGAGTAGGAGATACGCAGTATTTT. It specifies CASSFKLAGGVGDTQYF.

V usage is TRBV15 and J usage is TRBJ1-1; 7 bases line up with TRBD1. This CDR3 is built from 15 residues. Germline V lookup: CDR1 LNHNV, CDR2 YYDKDF (reference sequence). Unmatched junction bases numbered 7, after V lost 3 bases and J lost 3 bases. The CDR3, as DNA: TGTGCCACCAGCAGGGGGACAGCCCCCGACACTGAAGCTTTCTTT. Its protein product is CATSRGTAPDTEAFF.

The rearrangement joins TRBV28 to TRBJ2-7, with unresolved D. The CDR3 is 11 residues long. Per germline, CDR1 MDHEN and CDR2 SYDVKM. Between the trimmed V and J ends, which lost 6 bases and 4 bases, there was a span of 7 bases. The CDR3 reads CASSVAYEQYF. The CDR3 DNA follows: TGTGCCAGCAGCGTGGCTTACGAGCAGTACTTC.

The rearrangement joins TRBV11-2 to TRBJ2-7; 8 bases map to TRBD2. The CDR3 length is 15 residues. From germline, CDR1 is SGHAT and CDR2 FQNNGV. V lost 5 bases and J lost 3; bases outside the gene matches: 9. The CDR3 coding sequence is TGTGCCAGCAGCCACCGGGCTAGCGGGCGCTACGAGCAGTACTTC. Translation: CASSHRASGRYEQYF.

This chain connects TRBV5-1 to TRBJ2-1; 7 bases align to TRBD2. The trim removed 4 bases at V and 2 bases at J, leaving 3 bases unmatched. Looked up from germline, CDR1 is SGHRS and CDR2 is YFSETQ. The length of the CDR3 is 14 residues. CDR3 nucleotides: TGCGCCAGCAGCATGGGGGGGGCCTACAATGAGCAGTTCTTC. Translating gives CASSMGGAYNEQFF.

V usage is TRBV6-5 and J usage is TRBJ2-7; TRBD1 matches 7 bases. The germline gives CDR1 MNHEY, CDR2 SVGAGI. V lost 0 bases and J lost 6; bases outside the gene matches: 11. CDR3 length equals 16 residues. The CDR3 DNA is TGTGCCAGCAGTTACTCGTCAGGACAGGCCTTTTTCGAGCAGTACTTC. Encoded protein: CASSYSSGQAFFEQYF.

This clone has a single count. The CDR3 nucleotides read TGCGCCAGCAGCTTAACAGGGGCCTTCTCCTACGAGCAGTACTTC. It yields the protein CASSLTGAFSYEQYF. The chain is built from TRBV5-1 and TRBJ2-7, with TRBD1 identical over 7 bases. The J segment lost 0 bases and the V segment lost 2 bases, leaving 5 bases of the junction unmatched. Germline V gives CDR1 SGHRS, CDR2 YFSETQ. The CDR3 extends over 15 amino acids.

The J gene is TRBJ1-1, the V gene TRBV9; D may be TRBD1 (5 bases). V lost 0 bases and J 2 bases, leaving 11 bases between the germline ends. The CDR3 contains 15 residues. Germline values: CDR1 SGDLS, CDR2 YYNGEE. CDR3 DNA sequence: TGTGCCAGCAGCGTAGAGGCAGGGCTTAACACTGAAGCTTTCTTT. This encodes CASSVEAGLNTEAFF.

V gene TRBV7-2 combines with J gene TRBJ1-6; 9 nucleotides align to TRBD1. The CDR3 spans 16 residues. The J segment lost 5 bases and the V segment lost 5 bases, leaving 7 bases of the junction unmatched. The germline V gene has CDR1 SGHTA and CDR2 FQGNSA. The CDR3 nucleotides are TGTGCCAGCAGCCCGTCCGGGACAGGGAATAATTCACCCCTCCACTTT. Encoded protein: CASSPSGTGNNSPLHF.

The rearrangement joins TRBV9 to TRBJ2-3; TRBD2 matches at 7 bases. The CDR3 totals 15 residues. The germline V gene has CDR1 SGDLS and CDR2 YYNGEE. The trim removed 4 bases at V and 2 bases at J, leaving 7 bases unmatched. The CDR3: CASSLSGGFTDTQYF. The CDR3 DNA reads as TGTGCCAGCAGCCTTTCCGGGGGGTTCACAGATACGCAGTATTTT.

This sequence joins TRBV11-2 and TRBJ2-2; 12 bases are a match to TRBD1. The CDR3 spans 18 residues. Germline lookup yields CDR1 SGHAT and CDR2 FQNNGV. Trimming took 2 bases from V and 8 from J; bases not matched to a gene: 12. Here the CDR3 reads CASSLLPPSGQGAGELFF. CDR3 DNA: TGTGCCAGCAGCTTACTCCCTCCCTCGGGACAGGGGGCGGGGGAGCTGTTTTTT.

The rearrangement joins TRBV4-3 to TRBJ2-1, with D uncertain. Trimming left V 4 bases short and J 1 base short, with 11 bases between. CDR1 and CDR2 (germline): LGHNA, YSLEER. This CDR3 is built from 15 residues. Here the CDR3 reads CASSRGFGSYNEQFF. DNA of the CDR3: TGCGCCAGCAGCCGTGGATTCGGGTCCTACAATGAGCAGTTCTTC.

The CDR3 DNA is TGTGCCAGCAGCCACAGTACCAGCTATGGCTACACCTTC. It yields the protein CASSHSTSYGYTF. This chain connects TRBV11-2 to TRBJ1-2; D gene uncertain. CDR1 and CDR2 (germline): SGHAT, FQNNGV. The CDR3 length is 13 residues. Trimming removed 5 bases from V and 4 bases from J, with 11 bases in between.